This TCR beta chain emerged from a study of technical replicates of blood from several donors. Sequencing used immunoSEQ multiplex PCR; TCRdb keeps in-frame clones, though not all of them. The table has approximately 85,000 clones, 94% seen once; the top ten hold 0.26%. The CDR3 totals 15 residues. V was shortened by 4 bases and J by 10 bases, with 22 bases between the two germline ends. Looked up from germline, CDR1 is SNHLY and CDR2 is FYNNEI. This TCR derives from a human donor in good health. The sample taken for sequencing was T cells isolated from PBMCs. The chain is built from TRBV2 and TRBJ1-2; D possibly corresponds to TRBD1 (5 bases). Written as DNA, the CDR3 is TGTGCCAGCAGTGCTACAGGTCTCTTCCCCCACATCTACACCTTC. The encoded protein is CASSATGLFPHIYTF.